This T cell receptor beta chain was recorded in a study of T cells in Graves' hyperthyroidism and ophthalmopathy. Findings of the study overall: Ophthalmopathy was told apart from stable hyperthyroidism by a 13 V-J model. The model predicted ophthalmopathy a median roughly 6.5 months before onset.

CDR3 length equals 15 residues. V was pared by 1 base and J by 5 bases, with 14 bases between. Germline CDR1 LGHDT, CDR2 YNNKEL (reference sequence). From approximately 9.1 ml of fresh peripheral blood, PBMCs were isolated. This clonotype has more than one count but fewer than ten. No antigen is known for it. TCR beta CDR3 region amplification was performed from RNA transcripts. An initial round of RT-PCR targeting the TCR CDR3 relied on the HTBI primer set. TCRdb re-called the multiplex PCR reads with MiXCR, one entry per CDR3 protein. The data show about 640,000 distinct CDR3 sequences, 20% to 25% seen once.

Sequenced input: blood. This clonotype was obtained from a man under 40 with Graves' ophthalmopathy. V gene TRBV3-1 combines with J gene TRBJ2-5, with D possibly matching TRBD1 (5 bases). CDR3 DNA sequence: TGTGCCAGCAGCCAAGGTCAGGGTTTTAGTGAGACCCAGTACTTC. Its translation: CASSQGQGFSETQYF.